This TCR beta chain was found in a study of shared clonotypes between healthy human individuals. The CDR3 runs to 15 residues. CDR1 SGHTA and CDR2 FQGNSA come from the germline V gene. V was clipped by 5 bases and J by 0 bases; unmatched bases: 6. Sequencing used immunoSEQ multiplex PCR; TCRdb keeps in-frame clones, though not all of them. Of some 500,000 clones detected, 75% to 80% appear once; the ten largest clones hold about 12%. The sequenced sample was PBMCs. The V call is TRBV7-2, the J call TRBJ2-7; 8 bases match TRBD1. This TCR derives from a woman aged 40-49 years in good health. Some clones in this sample may be carry-over from other donors' samples. CDR3 DNA: TGTGCCAGCAGCCTAACCGGGACAGGCTCCTACGAGCAGTACTTC. Its translation: CASSLTGTGSYEQYF.